The TCR beta chain described here comes from a study of shared clonotypes between healthy human individuals. The V and J ends lost 4 bases and 9 bases respectively, with 15 bases between them. The CDR3 has 13 amino acids. Germline V lookup: CDR1 SGHAT, CDR2 FQNNGV. Data came from immunoSEQ multiplex PCR; TCRdb stores just in-frame clones and leaves some out. The sample consists of around 2.5 million clones, approximately 93% of them appearing once. The origin of this receptor is a man aged 18 to 35 in good health. Some clones in this sample may be carry-over from other donors' samples. Material for sequencing was naive CD4+ T cells from PBMCs. The subset denotes: CD45RA+ positively selected. V and J are TRBV11-2 and TRBJ2-5, with D possibly being TRBD2 (5 bases). The CDR3 DNA reads TGTGCCAGCAGCTCGACTCAGATCGGGGCCCAGTACTTC. Its protein is CASSSTQIGAQYF.